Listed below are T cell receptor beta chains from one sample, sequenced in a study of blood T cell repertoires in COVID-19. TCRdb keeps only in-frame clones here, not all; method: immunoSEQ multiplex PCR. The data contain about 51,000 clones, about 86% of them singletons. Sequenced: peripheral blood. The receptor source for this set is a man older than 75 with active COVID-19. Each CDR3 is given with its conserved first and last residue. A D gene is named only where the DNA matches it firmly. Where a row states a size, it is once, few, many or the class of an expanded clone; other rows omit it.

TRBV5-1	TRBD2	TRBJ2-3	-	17	CASSLAASGKGTDTQYF	TGCGCCAGCAGCTTGGCCGCTAGCGGGAAAGGGACAGATACGCAGTATTTT
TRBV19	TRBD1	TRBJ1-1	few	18	CASSLFRDRGNSGTEAFF	TGTGCCAGTAGTCTCTTCCGGGACAGGGGGAATAGCGGCACTGAAGCTTTCTTT
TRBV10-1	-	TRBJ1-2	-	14	CASSSDDRHYGYTF	TGCGCCAGCAGTTCCGACGACAGACACTATGGCTACACCTTC
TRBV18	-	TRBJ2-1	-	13	CASSPREDGGKFF	TGTGCCAGCTCACCAAGAGAGGACGGGGGAAAGTTCTTC
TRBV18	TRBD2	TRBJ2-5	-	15	CASSPPRGGTETQYF	TGTGCCAGCTCACCACCCCGGGGGGGGACGGAGACCCAGTACTTC
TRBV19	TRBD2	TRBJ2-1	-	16	CASSTLAGISYNEQFF	TGTGCCAGTAGTACCCTAGCGGGGATCTCCTACAATGAGCAGTTCTTC
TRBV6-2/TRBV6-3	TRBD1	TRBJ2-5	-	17	CASSYSMSGTVQETQYF	TGTGCCAGCAGTTACTCGATGTCAGGGACAGTTCAAGAGACCCAGTACTTC
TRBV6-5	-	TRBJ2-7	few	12	CASLGGPREQYF	TGTGCCAGCTTAGGAGGGCCCCGGGAGCAGTACTTC
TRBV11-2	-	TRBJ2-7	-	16	CASSFGTGGPVYEQYF	TGTGCCAGCAGTTTTGGAACCGGAGGGCCGGTGTACGAGCAGTACTTC
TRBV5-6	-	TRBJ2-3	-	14	CASSTKQGVDTQYF	TGTGCCAGCAGCACAAAACAGGGAGTAGATACGCAGTATTTT
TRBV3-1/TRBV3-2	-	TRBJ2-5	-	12	CASNSFPETQYF	TGTGCCAGCAATTCGTTCCCAGAGACCCAGTACTTC
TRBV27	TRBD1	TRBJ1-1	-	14	CASSFRQGDTEAFF	TGTGCCAGCAGTTTCCGACAGGGTGATACTGAAGCTTTCTTT
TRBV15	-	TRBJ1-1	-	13	CATSRDRENLAFF	TGTGCCACCAGCAGAGATCGGGAGAATCTGGCTTTCTTT
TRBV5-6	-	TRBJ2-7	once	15	CASSLLSLSSYEQYF	TGTGCCAGCAGCTTGTTGTCACTATCATCCTACGAGCAGTACTTC
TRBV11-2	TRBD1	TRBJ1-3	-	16	CASSLTRGRSGNTIYF	TGTGCCAGCAGCTTAACCAGGGGGCGGTCTGGAAACACCATATATTTT
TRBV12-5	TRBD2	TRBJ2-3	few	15	CASGLQRGSTDTQYF	TGTGCTAGTGGTTTACAGCGGGGTAGCACAGATACGCAGTATTTT
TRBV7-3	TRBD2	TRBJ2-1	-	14	CASSLTKTSGEQFF	TGTGCCAGCAGCTTAACCAAGACTAGCGGGGAGCAGTTCTTC
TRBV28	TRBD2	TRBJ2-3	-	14	CASKDAGGTDTQYF	TGTGCCAGCAAGGATGCGGGGGGCACAGATACGCAGTATTTT
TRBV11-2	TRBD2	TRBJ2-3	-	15	CASSLVGLGRDTQYF	TGTGCCAGCAGCTTAGTGGGACTAGGTCGCGATACGCAGTATTTT
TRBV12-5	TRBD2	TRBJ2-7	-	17	CASGLFLLAGGSYEQYF	TGTGCTAGTGGTTTGTTCCTGCTAGCGGGAGGATCCTACGAGCAGTACTTC
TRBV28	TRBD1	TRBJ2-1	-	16	CASSSTGTGDYNEQFF	TGTGCCAGCAGTTCCACCGGGACAGGGGACTACAATGAGCAGTTCTTC
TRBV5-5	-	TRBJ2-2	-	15	CASSSAGTGGGELFF	TGTGCCAGCAGCTCCGCGGGCACTGGAGGCGGGGAGCTGTTTTTT
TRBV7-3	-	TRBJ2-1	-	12	CASSLFNNEQFF	TGTGCCAGCAGCTTATTTAACAATGAGCAGTTCTTC
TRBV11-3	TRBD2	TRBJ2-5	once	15	CASSLGQRGGETQYF	TGTGCCAGCAGCTTGGGCCAGCGGGGGGGAGAGACCCAGTACTTC
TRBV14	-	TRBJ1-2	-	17	CASSQGVAQGGDYGYTF	TGTGCCAGCAGCCAAGGCGTGGCTCAAGGCGGTGACTATGGCTACACCTTC
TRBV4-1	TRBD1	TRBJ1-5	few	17	CASSQALIRGLDQPQHF	TGCGCCAGCAGCCAGGCCCTCATCAGGGGGCTAGATCAGCCCCAGCATTTT
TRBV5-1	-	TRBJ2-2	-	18	CASSFRRQDTLLTGELFF	TGCGCCAGCAGCTTTCGCAGACAAGACACCTTACTCACCGGGGAGCTGTTTTTT
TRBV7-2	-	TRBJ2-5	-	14	CASSRDSYQETQYF	TGTGCCAGCAGCCGGGACTCCTACCAGGAGACCCAGTACTTC
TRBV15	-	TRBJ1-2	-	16	CATSRDGEGVRFGYTF	TGTGCCACCAGCAGAGATGGGGAGGGAGTGAGGTTTGGCTACACCTTC
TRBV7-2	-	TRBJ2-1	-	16	CASSHRDTISYNEQFF	TGTGCCAGCAGCCACCGGGACACCATCTCCTACAATGAGCAGTTCTTC
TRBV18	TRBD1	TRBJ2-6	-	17	CASSPPPGGSGANVLTF	TGTGCCAGCTCACCACCGCCAGGGGGCTCTGGGGCCAACGTCCTGACTTTC
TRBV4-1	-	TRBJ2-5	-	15	CASSQAPGGQETQYF	TGCGCCAGCAGCCAAGCGCCCGGCGGCCAAGAGACCCAGTACTTC
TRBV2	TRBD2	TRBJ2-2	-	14	CATGLAWNTGELFF	TGTGCCACGGGACTAGCGTGGAACACCGGGGAGCTGTTTTTT
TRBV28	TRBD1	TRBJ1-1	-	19	CASRRSSPGTDLFITEAFF	TGTGCCAGCAGGAGATCGAGCCCCGGGACAGACCTTTTTATTACTGAAGCTTTCTTT
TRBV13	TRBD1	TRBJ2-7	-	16	CASSETGDRQSYEQYF	TGTGCCAGCAGCGAAACCGGGGACAGGCAATCCTACGAGCAGTACTTC
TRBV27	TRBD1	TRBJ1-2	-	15	CASSQGTGGKYGYTF	TGTGCCAGCAGTCAAGGGACAGGGGGTAAATATGGCTACACCTTC
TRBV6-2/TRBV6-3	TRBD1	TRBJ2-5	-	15	CASSWGQGARETQYF	TGTGCCAGCAGCTGGGGACAGGGGGCCCGAGAGACCCAGTACTTC
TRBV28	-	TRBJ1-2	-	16	CASAFNRDDTLDGYTF	TGTGCCAGCGCGTTTAACAGGGACGACACTCTTGATGGCTACACCTTC
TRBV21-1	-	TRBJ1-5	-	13	CASRRDSNQPQHF	TGTGCCAGCAGGCGGGATAGCAATCAGCCCCAGCATTTT
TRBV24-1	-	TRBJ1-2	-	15	CATSDDRQVGYGYTF	TGTGCCACCAGTGACGACAGACAGGTAGGCTATGGCTACACCTTC
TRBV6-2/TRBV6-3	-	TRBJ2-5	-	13	CASSYLGRKTQYF	TGTGCCAGCAGTTACCTTGGCAGGAAGACCCAGTACTTC
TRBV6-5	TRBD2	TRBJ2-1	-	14	CASSRAGEINEQFF	TGTGCCAGCAGTCGGGCGGGGGAGATTAATGAGCAGTTCTTC
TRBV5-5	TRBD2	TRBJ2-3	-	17	CASSSRTSGSSTDTQYF	TGTGCCAGCAGCTCCCGGACTAGCGGCTCTAGCACAGATACGCAGTATTTT
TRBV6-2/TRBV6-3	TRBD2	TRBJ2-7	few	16	CASSYRGLAGNYEQYF	TGTGCCAGCAGTTACAGGGGACTAGCGGGAAACTACGAGCAGTACTTC
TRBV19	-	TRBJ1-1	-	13	CASSTQGNSEAFF	TGTGCCAGTAGCACACAGGGTAACTCTGAAGCTTTCTTT
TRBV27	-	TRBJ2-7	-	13	CASRWTASYEQYF	TGTGCCAGCAGATGGACAGCCTCCTACGAGCAGTACTTC
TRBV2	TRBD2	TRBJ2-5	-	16	CASSENSGRAWETQYF	TGTGCCAGCAGTGAAAATAGCGGGAGGGCCTGGGAGACCCAGTACTTC
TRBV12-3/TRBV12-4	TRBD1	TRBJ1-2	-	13	CASIRTGESGYTF	TGTGCCAGCATTAGGACAGGGGAGTCGGGCTACACCTTC